Listed below are T cell receptor beta chains from one sample, sequenced in a study of brain T cells in children with intractable seizures. Produced via immunoSEQ multiplex PCR; TCRdb's table is partial and in-frame only. There are about 340,000 clones in the sample; over 90% occur only once, and 5.7% lies in the top ten. The sequencing used peripheral blood, collected around 5 months after surgery. The receptors originated from a boy under three years old with tuberous sclerosis and intractable seizures. CDR3s include the opening cysteine and the closing phenylalanine or tryptophan. The D gene is left open where the match is weak. The size of a clone is reported for some rows only, either as once, few or many, or as a class for expanded clones.

j_call d_call v_call clone_size cdr3_aa cdr3_nt
TRBJ1-2 NA TRBV28 NA CASSPPTQVVNHGYTF TGTGCCAGCAGCCCTCCCACTCAGGTAGTGAACCATGGCTACACCTTC
TRBJ1-6 NA TRBV4-1 NA CASSQDGGIHF TGCGCCAGCAGCCAAGACGGCGGCATCCACTTT
TRBJ2-1 TRBD1 TRBV20-1 NA CSASFLSDRAYNEQFF TGCAGTGCTAGTTTTTTATCGGACAGGGCCTACAATGAGCAGTTCTTC
TRBJ1-1 NA TRBV12-3/TRBV12-4 NA CASSPYKAEAFF TGTGCCAGCAGTCCCTACAAGGCGGAAGCTTTCTTT
TRBJ1-4 TRBD1 TRBV7-8 NA CASSPEGQGNEKLFF TGTGCCAGCAGCCCAGAAGGACAGGGTAATGAAAAACTGTTTTTT
TRBJ1-1 NA TRBV29-1 NA CSVLAEYTEAFF TGCAGCGTGCTCGCGGAATACACTGAAGCTTTCTTT
TRBJ2-3 TRBD2 TRBV15 NA CATSRPGLAPDTQYF TGTGCCACCAGCAGACCGGGACTAGCGCCAGATACGCAGTATTTT
TRBJ2-3 NA TRBV19 NA CASRPSGGSLGDTQYF TGTGCCAGTAGACCCAGCGGAGGTAGCCTGGGAGATACGCAGTATTTT
TRBJ1-2 NA TRBV5-1 NA CASSSLAGSLRLGYGYTF TGCGCCAGCAGCTCCCTGGCGGGAAGCCTCCGGCTCGGATATGGCTACACCTTC
TRBJ2-1 TRBD2 TRBV10-2 NA CASNQAGGSPYNEQFF TGCGCCAGCAACCAAGCGGGAGGAAGCCCCTACAATGAGCAGTTCTTC
TRBJ1-3 NA TRBV18 NA CASSPNLGDFSGNTIYF TGTGCCAGCTCACCCAACCTGGGGGACTTCTCTGGAAACACCATATATTTT
TRBJ2-1 TRBD2 TRBV7-6 NA CASSLGASGRRNEQFF TGTGCCAGCAGCTTAGGGGCTAGCGGGAGGAGGAATGAGCAGTTCTTC
TRBJ1-6 NA TRBV5-1 NA CASKNTGVANSPLHF TGCGCCAGCAAAAACACTGGAGTTGCGAATTCACCCCTCCACTTT
TRBJ1-6 NA TRBV10-3 NA CAISDGGAYNSPLHF TGTGCCATCAGTGACGGGGGCGCCTATAATTCACCCCTCCACTTT
TRBJ1-3 NA TRBV19 NA CASSIDPGTGNTIYF TGTGCCAGTAGTATAGATCCAGGGACTGGAAACACCATATATTTT
TRBJ2-3 NA TRBV4-2 NA CASSQVLGQNSDTQYF TGTGCCAGCAGCCAAGTCTTAGGACAGAACTCGGATACGCAGTATTTT
TRBJ1-5 NA TRBV6-2/TRBV6-3 NA CASSYMWDDSNQPQHF TGTGCCAGCAGTTATATGTGGGATGATAGCAATCAGCCCCAGCATTTT
TRBJ2-2 NA TRBV15 NA CATSRVFLRGANTGELFF TGTGCCACCAGCAGAGTCTTCTTGCGGGGCGCGAACACCGGGGAGCTGTTTTTT
TRBJ2-1 TRBD2 TRBV6-5 NA CAARTSGSSYNEQFF TGTGCCGCCCGGACTAGCGGGAGCTCCTACAATGAGCAGTTCTTC
TRBJ1-3 NA TRBV6-5 NA CASSYSISATGNTIYF TGTGCCAGCAGTTACTCGATTTCGGCGACTGGAAACACCATATATTTT
TRBJ1-1 NA TRBV7-2 NA CASSAKVGAEAFF TGTGCCAGCAGCGCCAAGGTCGGGGCTGAAGCTTTCTTT
TRBJ2-2 TRBD1 TRBV23-1 NA CASRGQGRTGELFF TGCGCCAGCAGAGGACAGGGGCGCACCGGGGAGCTGTTTTTT
TRBJ2-1 TRBD2 TRBV9 once CASSVGSGGYNEQFF TGTGCCAGCAGCGTAGGGTCGGGGGGGTACAATGAGCAGTTCTTC
TRBJ2-1 TRBD2 TRBV7-2 NA CASSLGRTSNEQFF TGTGCCAGCAGCTTAGGGAGGACTAGCAATGAGCAGTTCTTC
TRBJ1-1 NA TRBV4-1 NA CASSQDTGTEAFF TGCGCCAGCAGCCAAGACACTGGCACTGAAGCTTTCTTT
TRBJ1-4 TRBD1 TRBV28 NA CASSTGGAPTNEKLFF TGTGCCAGCAGTACAGGGGGCGCCCCCACTAATGAAAAACTGTTTTTT
TRBJ2-2 TRBD2 TRBV15 NA CATSSETWGGGELFF TGTGCCACCAGCAGTGAGACCTGGGGGGGCGGGGAGCTGTTTTTT
TRBJ1-1 NA TRBV5-4 NA CASSIRDLNTEAFF TGTGCCAGCAGCATCAGAGACCTGAACACTGAAGCTTTCTTT
TRBJ2-1 NA TRBV10-3 NA CAISESDYNEQFF TGTGCCATCAGTGAGTCGGATTACAATGAGCAGTTCTTC